This is a list of T cell receptor beta chains from one sample in a study of T-cell memory formation after mild COVID-19. MiXCR was run by TCRdb on the 5' RACE reads, yielding one entry per CDR3 protein. The sample includes 450,000 to 650,000 distinct CDR3 sequences, about a fifth seen only once; the top ten take about 8.7%. Source material: PBMCs or a T cell subset sorted from them (not recorded which). The receptors originated from an adult woman who had mild COVID-19 (a few samples of this study predate the infection). Cell type and time point are not known. Each CDR3 is given without its conserved first and last residue.

ASSPGGAGVNEQF,TRBJ2-1,TRBV5-1
ASRAGVGNTEAF,TRBJ1-1,TRBV5-1
ASSQSFRGADSNYGYT,TRBJ1-2,TRBV16
AISESIGTGGRNEQF,TRBJ2-1,TRBV10-3
ASSLTGLGEQY,TRBJ2-7,TRBV6-5
ASSLVRPYEQY,TRBJ2-7,TRBV7-8
ASNQGQYSTGELF,TRBJ2-2,TRBV5-1
ASSSGRRTDTQY,TRBJ2-3,TRBV12-3/TRBV12-4
ASSAADGEMNTEAF,TRBJ1-1,TRBV25-1
ASSLESNTEAF,TRBJ1-1,TRBV7-9